These 15 T cell receptor beta chains share one sample of origin, sequenced in a study of CD8 T cells in Susac syndrome. After extraction with the RNeasy kit, about 0.5 to 1 ug of the RNA was reverse transcribed using random hexamers. TCRdb re-derived calls from the immunoSEQ multiplex PCR reads in MiXCR, one entry per CDR3 protein. The data hold around 300,000 distinct CDR3 sequences, with roughly 85% observed a single time. The sample comprised CD8+ T cells from PBMCs. Receptors originate from a human donor with multiple sclerosis.

This chain uses TRBV20-1 with TRBJ2-1, with 8 bases that match TRBD2. The germline V gene has CDR1 DFQATT and CDR2 SNEGSKA (reference sequence). V shed 4 bases and J 8 bases; nucleotides not matched to a gene: 10. The length of the CDR3 is 14 residues. CDR3 sequence (DNA): TGCAGTGCTACTCCCGGGACTAGTATCTATGAGCAGTTCTTC. As protein: CSATPGTSIYEQFF.

V gene TRBV29-1 combines with J gene TRBJ1-2; D is possibly TRBD1 (6 bases). The CDR3 has 12 residues. The germline gives CDR1 SQVTM, CDR2 ANQGSEA. Trimming cost V 6 bases and J 4 bases, with 12 bases left between them. CDR3 nucleotides: TGCAGCGTGCACGGACAGCCCTATGGCTACACCTTC. Translation gives CSVHGQPYGYTF.

The rearrangement joins TRBV20-1 to TRBJ1-1; D might be TRBD1 (5 bases). Germline-derived CDR1 and CDR2 are DFQATT and SNEGSKA (reference sequence). Trimming shortened V by 7 bases and J by 5 bases, and 20 bases separated the two germline ends. CDR3 length: 14 residues. As DNA, the CDR3 is TGCAGTGGAAATCCACGGGGGGGTGAAACTGAAGCTTTCTTT. It codes for CSGNPRGGETEAFF.

The chain is built from TRBV19 and TRBJ2-1; 7 nucleotides match TRBD2. This CDR3 comprises 16 residues. Germline V lookup: CDR1 LNHDA, CDR2 SQIVND (reference sequence). The trim removed 6 bases at V and 0 bases at J, leaving 8 bases unmatched. CDR3 coding DNA: TGTGCCAGTAGCCAAATCGGCGGGAGCTCCTACAATGAGCAGTTCTTC. It yields the protein CASSQIGGSSYNEQFF.

The gene calls are TRBV7-3 and TRBJ2-7; 12 bases agree with TRBD1. This CDR3 region has 17 residues. The V segment lost 5 bases and the J segment 1 base; nucleotides outside the gene matches: 9. Per germline, CDR1 SGHTA and CDR2 FQGTGA. The CDR3 sequence is CASSPGTGGIESYEQYF. In nucleotides, the CDR3 is TGTGCCAGCAGCCCAGGGACAGGGGGCATAGAATCCTACGAGCAGTACTTC.

This clonotype was seen just once. The CDR3 DNA reads TGTGCCAGCAGAATGAGGTGGGGGACAGGGGACTACGAGCAGTACTTC. Its protein is CASRMRWGTGDYEQYF. This chain connects TRBV27 to TRBJ2-7; 10 bases are shared with TRBD1. The CDR3 consists of 16 residues. The ends lost 6 bases at V and 3 bases at J; junction bases unmatched: 11. Germline V gene sequence: CDR1 MNHEY, CDR2 SMNVEV (reference sequence).

The CDR3 loop is CASSHIGKGGTEAFF. The CDR3 DNA follows: TGCGCCAGCAGCCACATCGGCAAGGGAGGGACTGAAGCTTTCTTT. The V and J genes are TRBV4-1 and TRBJ1-1; D is uncertain. The CDR3 is 15 residues long. V lost 3 bases, J lost 5 bases, and 16 bases lay in between. Germline values: CDR1 MGHRA, CDR2 YSYEKL.

The CDR3, as DNA: TGCAGCGTTTGGGGGGGACTACAGAATAATGAGCAGTTCTTC. Encoded protein: CSVWGGLQNNEQFF. This sequence joins TRBV29-1 and TRBJ2-1, with 7 bases matching TRBD2. V was pared by 5 bases and J by 7 bases, with 11 bases of the junction left unmatched. Per germline, CDR1 SQVTM and CDR2 ANQGSEA. This CDR3 contains 14 residues.

The gene calls are TRBV29-1 and TRBJ2-1, with 13 bases that match TRBD2. The CDR3 spans 17 residues. CDR1 and CDR2 from the germline V gene are SQVTM and ANQGSEA. After removal of 7 bases from V and 0 bases from J, the junction contained 9 bases not matched to a gene. The CDR3 DNA reads TGCAGCGCGACGGGACTAGCGGGGACCAGCTCCTACAATGAGCAGTTCTTC. Amino acids: CSATGLAGTSSYNEQFF.

The V gene is TRBV27, the J gene TRBJ1-1; no clear D gene. The CDR3 has 15 residues. Trimming took 4 bases from V and 4 from J, leaving 16 bases between them. Germline-derived CDR1 and CDR2 are MNHEY and SMNVEV (reference sequence). The CDR3, as DNA: TGTGCCAGCAGTTCCCCGGACGCGGCGCGCACTGAAGCTTTCTTT. This encodes CASSSPDAARTEAFF.

This clonotype has only one observation. The rearrangement uses TRBV30 and TRBJ2-1; TRBD1 might be the D (6 bases). CDR3 length: 13 amino acids. V was trimmed by 6 bases and J by 3 bases, leaving 12 bases between them. The V gene's germline CDR1 is GTSNPN and CDR2 SVGIG (reference sequence). The CDR3 here is CACQTGFYNEQFF. CDR3 bases: TGTGCCTGTCAAACAGGGTTCTACAATGAGCAGTTCTTC.

The rearrangement joins TRBV28 to TRBJ2-3; D gene uncertain. This CDR3 has 17 residues. Trimming pared 2 bases from V and 3 bases from J, leaving 18 bases between. Looked up from germline, CDR1 is MDHEN and CDR2 is SYDVKM. The CDR3: CASSLTVNFLRTDTQYF. The DNA of the CDR3 is TGTGCCAGCAGTTTAACGGTCAACTTCTTACGGACAGATACGCAGTATTTT.

The CDR3 nucleotides read TGTGCCAGCAGCTTAGCGGGGACTAGCGGGAGCTACAATGAGCAGTTCTTC. Translated: CASSLAGTSGSYNEQFF. This chain joins TRBV7-9 and TRBJ2-1; TRBD2 matches at 14 bases. Per the germline V gene, CDR1 is SEHNR and CDR2 is FQNEAQ (reference sequence). J was trimmed by 3 bases and V by 0 bases; bases with no gene match: 1. The CDR3 has 17 residues.

V gene TRBV7-6 combines with J gene TRBJ2-4; 11 bases are a match to TRBD1. V gave up 5 bases and J gave up 6 bases; unmatched junction bases: 3. Germline V CDR1 and CDR2: SGHVS, FNYEAQ. The CDR3 extends over 14 amino acids. DNA for the CDR3: TGTGCCAGCAGCGACGGGACAGGGGGAAACATTCAGTACTTC. It specifies CASSDGTGGNIQYF.

This sequence joins TRBV5-4 and TRBJ2-1; 12 bases are shared with TRBD2. CDR3 length equals 19 residues. CDR1 is SGHNT and CDR2 is YYREEE in the germline V gene (reference sequence). Unmatched junction bases numbered 11, after V lost 4 bases and J lost 0 bases. CDR3 bases: TGTGCCAGCAGCCGGGAGGGACTAGCGGGCCTTTCCTCCTACAATGAGCAGTTCTTC. It is translated as CASSREGLAGLSSYNEQFF.